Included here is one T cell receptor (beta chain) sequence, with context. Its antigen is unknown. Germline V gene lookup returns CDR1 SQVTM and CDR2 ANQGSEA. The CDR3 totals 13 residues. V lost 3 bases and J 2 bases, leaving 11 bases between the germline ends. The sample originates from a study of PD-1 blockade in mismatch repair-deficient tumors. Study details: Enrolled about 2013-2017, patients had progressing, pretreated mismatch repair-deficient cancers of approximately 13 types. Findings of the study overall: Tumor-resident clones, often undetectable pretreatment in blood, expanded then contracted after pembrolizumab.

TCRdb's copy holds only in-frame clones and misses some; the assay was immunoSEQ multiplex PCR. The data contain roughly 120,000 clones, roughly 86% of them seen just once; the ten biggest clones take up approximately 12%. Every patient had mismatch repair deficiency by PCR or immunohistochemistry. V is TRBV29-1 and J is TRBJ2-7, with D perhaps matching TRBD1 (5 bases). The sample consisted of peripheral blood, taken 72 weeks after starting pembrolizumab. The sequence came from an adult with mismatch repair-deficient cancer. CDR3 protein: CSVEQGEPYEQYF. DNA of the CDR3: TGCAGCGTTGAGCAAGGGGAACCCTACGAGCAGTACTTC.